This T cell receptor (beta chain) was found in a study of blood T cells in healthy people across ages (dated by TCRdb to about 2015). Regarding the complete study: In model experiments, roughly one uniquely barcoded TCR beta cDNA molecule per two T cells was captured by template switching. To avoid experimental bias, donors of different ages were spread randomly across the sequencing lanes. The donors were divided into four age groups: young (average around 15 years), middle-aged (about 39), aged (roughly 60) and long-lived (roughly 82). For two donors (one aged 18 to 30 and one aged 80 or older), the study analyzed two additional independent replicas of 1 million unique cDNA reads from the same blood draw. Age-related changes in TCR beta repertoire diversity were measured in the study by deep sequencing normalized with unique cDNA molecular identifiers. The full study reports these points: Observed TCR beta diversity per million T cells fell roughly linearly with age, and a significant reduction was already apparent by age around 40. Bulk unsorted PBMC profiling prevented conclusive comparison of naive and antigen-experienced compartments. Compared with the aged group, the long-lived group had more naive CD4+ T cells, fewer expanded clones and increased TCR diversity, suggesting age selection. A strong correlation was found between observed TCR beta diversity and the percentage of naive T cells measured by flow cytometry. Estimates of total diversity from one million sequenced T cells were regarded as lower bounds and underestimates. Because the CMV infection status of the donors was unknown, age-related changes in expanded clonotypes may potentially have been confounded.

The approximately 39 donors, aged about 6 to 95 years, were systemically healthy Caucasian individuals from Russia. Ten milliliters of peripheral blood were drawn from each donor into EDTA-treated Vacutainer tubes. Ficoll-Paque density-gradient centrifugation was used to isolate PBMCs, with at least 6.5 million obtained per sample. Trizol reagent was used to extract total RNA from the PBMCs, yielding at least 6 micrograms per sample. The percentages of naive CD45RAhigh/CD27high T cells were determined by flow cytometry on a PBMC aliquot from every donor. V is clipped by 2 bases and J by 14 bases, and the sequence between their germline boundaries is 16 bases long. The germline V gene (reference sequence) gives CDR1 as MNHNY and CDR2 as SVGAGI. The CDR3 covers 13 residues, taking in both the cysteine and the phenylalanine. The read is trimmed to its CDR3 DNA, 39 bases read in frame from base 1. Library creation used 5' RACE. The data were produced on an Illumina HiSeq 2500. A second PCR of about 6 to 12 cycles was run with a J-beta primer mix and a sample-barcoded 5' primer. Each TCR beta cDNA molecule received a unique molecular identifier from a template-switch 5' adaptor carrying 12 random nucleotides. At least 2.5 million CDR3-containing paired-end reads were obtained from each sample. First-strand cDNA was synthesized from all RNA with the Mint cDNA synthesis kit, primed by a TRBC-specific oligonucleotide. After uracil-DNA glycosylase treatment, a first 18-cycle PCR used universal primers M1SS and BC2_uni_R on all cDNA. The original pipeline was this. Each sample was normalized by randomly selecting 1 million high-quality reads, each carrying a distinct molecular identifier. Reads sharing molecular identifiers were discarded rather than binned into consensus sequences. MiTCR, set to a Q25 quality threshold and the strictest error-elimination algorithm, was used for CDR3 identification, clonotype clustering and error correction. A nonparametric unseen species model using Euler transformation provided a lower-bound estimate of total TCR beta diversity. TCRdb passed the public sequencing reads through fastp at Q25 and MiXCR, retaining productive beta sequences. When rows share a CDR3 protein, they turn into one entry using the most common DNA and genes. These V and J calls originate from TCRdb's pipeline instead of the authors' own analysis. For this sample the table gives fewer than 900,000 distinct CDR3 sequences, of which 35% to 45% were detected only once. Together, the top ten hold roughly 19% of the sample.

This clonotype has a single count. The clone's antigen remains unknown. The input lacks base qualities; no much larger clone sits a single base away. One read yields weak evidence. Sequencing was done on a sample of blood. The clonotype comes from a woman aged 60-75 years in good health. Rearrangement joined TRBV6-6 to TRBJ2-1; TRBD1 might be the D gene, on 8 matching bases. The CDR3 amino acid sequence is: CASSYVAQGGEFF. The DNA is as follows: TGTGCCAGCAGTTACGTTGCACAGGGGGGGGAGTTCTTC.